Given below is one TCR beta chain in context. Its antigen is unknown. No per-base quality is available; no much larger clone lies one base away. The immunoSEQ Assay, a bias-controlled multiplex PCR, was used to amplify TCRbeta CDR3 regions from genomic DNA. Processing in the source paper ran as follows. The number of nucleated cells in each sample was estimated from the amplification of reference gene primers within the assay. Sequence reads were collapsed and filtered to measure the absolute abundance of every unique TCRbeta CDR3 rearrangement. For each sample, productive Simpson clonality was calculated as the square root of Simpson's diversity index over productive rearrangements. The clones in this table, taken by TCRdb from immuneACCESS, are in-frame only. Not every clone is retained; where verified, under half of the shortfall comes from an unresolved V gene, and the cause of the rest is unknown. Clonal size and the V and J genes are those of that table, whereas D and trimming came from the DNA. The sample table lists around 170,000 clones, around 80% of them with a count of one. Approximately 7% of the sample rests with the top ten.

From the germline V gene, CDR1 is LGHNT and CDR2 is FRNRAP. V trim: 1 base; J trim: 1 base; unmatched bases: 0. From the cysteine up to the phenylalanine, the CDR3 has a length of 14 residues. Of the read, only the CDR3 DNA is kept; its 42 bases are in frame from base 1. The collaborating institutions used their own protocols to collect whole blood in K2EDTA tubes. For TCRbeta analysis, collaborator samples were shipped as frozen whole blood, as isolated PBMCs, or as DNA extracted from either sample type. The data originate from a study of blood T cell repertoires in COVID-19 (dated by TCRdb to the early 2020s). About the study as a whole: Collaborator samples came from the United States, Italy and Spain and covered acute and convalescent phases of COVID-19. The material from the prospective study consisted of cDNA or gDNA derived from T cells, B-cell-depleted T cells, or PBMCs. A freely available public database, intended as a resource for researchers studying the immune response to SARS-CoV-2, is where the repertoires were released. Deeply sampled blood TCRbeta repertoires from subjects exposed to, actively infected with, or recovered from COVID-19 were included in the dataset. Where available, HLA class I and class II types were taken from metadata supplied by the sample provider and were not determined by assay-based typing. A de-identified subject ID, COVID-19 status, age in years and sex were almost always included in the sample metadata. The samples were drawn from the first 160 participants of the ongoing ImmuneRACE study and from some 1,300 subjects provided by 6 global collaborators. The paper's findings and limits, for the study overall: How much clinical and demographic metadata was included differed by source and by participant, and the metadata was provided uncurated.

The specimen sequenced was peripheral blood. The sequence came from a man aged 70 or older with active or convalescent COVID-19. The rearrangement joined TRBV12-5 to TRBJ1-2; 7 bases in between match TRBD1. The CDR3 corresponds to CASGLGDSNYGYTF. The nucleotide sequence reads TGTGCTAGTGGTTTGGGGGACAGTAACTATGGCTACACCTTC.